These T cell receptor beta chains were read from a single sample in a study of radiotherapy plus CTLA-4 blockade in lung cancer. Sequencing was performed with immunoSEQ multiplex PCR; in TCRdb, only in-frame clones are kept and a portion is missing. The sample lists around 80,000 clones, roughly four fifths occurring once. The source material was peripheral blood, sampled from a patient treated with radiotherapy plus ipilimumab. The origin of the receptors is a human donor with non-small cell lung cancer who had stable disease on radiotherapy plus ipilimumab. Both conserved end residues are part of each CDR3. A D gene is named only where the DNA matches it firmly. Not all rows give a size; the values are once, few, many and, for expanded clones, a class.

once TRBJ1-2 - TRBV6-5 CASSPRGRNYGYTF TGTGCCAGCAGTCCCCGAGGGAGAAACTATGGCTACACCTTC
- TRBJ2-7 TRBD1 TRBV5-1 CASSRQGTGLEQYF TGCGCCAGCAGTCGTCAGGGGACAGGGCTCGAGCAGTACTTC
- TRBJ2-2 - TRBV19 CASSVMNTGELFF TGTGCCAGTAGTGTGATGAACACCGGGGAGCTGTTTTTT
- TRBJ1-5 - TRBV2 CASCGQVNNQPQHF TGTGCCAGCTGCGGGCAGGTCAACAATCAGCCCCAGCATTTT
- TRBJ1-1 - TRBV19 CASSIDGWTEAFF TGTGCCAGTAGTATAGACGGCTGGACTGAAGCTTTCTTT
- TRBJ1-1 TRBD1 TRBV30 CAWSTLTGGNTEAFF TGTGCCTGGAGTACCTTGACAGGGGGGAACACTGAAGCTTTCTTT
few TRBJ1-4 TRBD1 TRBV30 CAWSGVQGGEKLFF TGTGCCTGGAGTGGAGTCCAGGGGGGAGAAAAACTGTTTTTT
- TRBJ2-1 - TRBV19 CASSRHLNEQFF TGTGCCAGTAGCCGACATCTAAATGAGCAGTTCTTC
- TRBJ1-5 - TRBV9 CASSVGPSNQPQHF TGTGCCAGCAGCGTCGGACCTAGCAATCAGCCCCAGCATTTT
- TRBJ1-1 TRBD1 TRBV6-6 CASSYRDRAGTEAFF TGTGCCAGCAGTTACCGGGACAGGGCTGGAACTGAAGCTTTCTTT
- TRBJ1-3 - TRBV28 CASSGSGNTIYF TGTGCCAGCAGCGGTTCTGGAAACACCATATATTTT
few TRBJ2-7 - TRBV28 CASSSPQRTLYEQYF TGTGCCAGCAGTTCACCCCAGCGGACCCTCTACGAGCAGTACTTC
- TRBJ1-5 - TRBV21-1 CASSKVRTGEGYSNQPQHF TGTGCCAGCAGCAAAGTCAGGACAGGGGAGGGCTATAGCAATCAGCCCCAGCATTTT
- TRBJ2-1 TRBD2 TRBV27 CASSPLRAGGRDNEQFF TGTGCCAGCAGTCCGCTTAGAGCGGGAGGGCGTGACAATGAGCAGTTCTTC
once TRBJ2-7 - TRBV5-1 CASSFGRAYEQYF TGCGCCAGCAGCTTCGGCAGGGCCTACGAGCAGTACTTC
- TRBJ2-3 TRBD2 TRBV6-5 CASSYFGGVLDTQYF TGTGCCAGCAGTTACTTTGGGGGGGTCTTAGATACGCAGTATTTT
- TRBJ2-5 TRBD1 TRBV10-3 CAISPGQGRGGQETQYF TGTGCCATCAGCCCGGGACAGGGAAGAGGGGGACAAGAGACCCAGTACTTC
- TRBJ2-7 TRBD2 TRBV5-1 CASSGRGREGSTPTSPRHYEQYF TGCGCCAGCAGCGGTCGGGGGCGGGAGGGATCAACTCCTACGAGCCCTCGTCACTACGAGCAGTACTTC
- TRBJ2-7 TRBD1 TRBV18 CASSPRDRGDYEQYF TGTGCCAGCTCACCACGGGACAGAGGGGACTACGAGCAGTACTTC
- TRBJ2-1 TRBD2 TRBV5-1 CASSLTSGEPHEQFF TGCGCCAGCAGCCTGACTAGCGGGGAGCCCCATGAGCAGTTCTTC
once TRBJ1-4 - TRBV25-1 CASRQGGEKLFF TGTGCCAGCAGGCAGGGTGGTGAAAAACTGTTTTTT
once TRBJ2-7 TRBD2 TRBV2 CASSPGLAKVQYF TGTGCCAGCAGTCCCGGACTAGCGAAGGTGCAGTACTTC
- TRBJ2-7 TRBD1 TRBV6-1 CASGTGTAFGEQYF TGTGCCAGCGGGACCGGGACAGCCTTTGGCGAGCAGTACTTC
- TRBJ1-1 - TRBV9 CASSVQGSPNTEAFF TGTGCCAGCAGCGTACAGGGGTCACCGAACACTGAAGCTTTCTTT
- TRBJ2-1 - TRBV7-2 CASSQGSGMAQFF TGTGCCAGCAGCCAGGGTAGCGGAATGGCGCAGTTCTTC
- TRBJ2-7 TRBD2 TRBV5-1 CASSLVAGTLTYEQYF TGCGCCAGCAGCTTGGTAGCGGGGACCCTAACCTACGAGCAGTACTTC
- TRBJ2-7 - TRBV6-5 CASRGTGYGYEQYF TGTGCCAGCAGGGGAACAGGGTATGGCTACGAGCAGTACTTC
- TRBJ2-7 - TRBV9 CASSVGTEPREQYF TGTGCCAGCAGCGTAGGGACAGAGCCGAGGGAGCAGTACTTC
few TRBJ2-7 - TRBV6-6 CASSYQQSSSYEQYF TGTGCCAGCAGTTACCAACAATCCAGCTCCTACGAGCAGTACTTC
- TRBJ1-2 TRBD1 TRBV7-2 CASSLALTGNYGYTF TGTGCCAGCAGCTTAGCCCTGACAGGGAACTATGGCTACACCTTC
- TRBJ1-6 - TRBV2 CALGGNGNSPLHF TGTGCCCTGGGAGGGAACGGTAATTCACCCCTCCACTTT
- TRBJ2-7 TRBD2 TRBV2 CASSEVLAGGEQYF TGTGCCAGCAGTGAAGTACTAGCGGGAGGCGAGCAGTACTTC
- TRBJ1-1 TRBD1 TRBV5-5 CASSKSSDRVVAFF TGTGCCAGCAGCAAATCCTCGGACAGGGTCGTAGCTTTCTTT
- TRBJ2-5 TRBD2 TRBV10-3 CAISESAGGPGETQYF TGTGCCATCAGTGAGTCAGCGGGGGGCCCGGGGGAGACCCAGTACTTC
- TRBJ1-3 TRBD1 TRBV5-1 CASSARTGPNSGNTIYF TGCGCCAGCAGCGCAAGGACAGGACCCAACTCTGGAAACACCATATATTTT
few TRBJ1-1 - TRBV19 CASSPRPNTEAFF TGTGCCAGTAGTCCAAGACCGAACACTGAAGCTTTCTTT
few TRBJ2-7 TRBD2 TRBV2 CASSGKGTGLAGETYEQYF TGTGCCAGCAGTGGAAAGGGGACAGGACTAGCGGGAGAAACCTACGAGCAGTACTTC
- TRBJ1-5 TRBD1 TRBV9 CASSPWTGLQPQHF TGTGCCAGCAGCCCGTGGACAGGTTTGCAGCCCCAGCATTTT
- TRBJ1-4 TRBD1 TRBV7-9 CASSPRQGGGEKLFF TGTGCCAGCAGCCCTCGACAGGGGGGGGGTGAAAAACTGTTTTTT
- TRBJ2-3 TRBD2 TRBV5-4 CASSLSSGASTDTQYF TGTGCCAGCAGCTTGTCTAGCGGGGCCAGCACAGATACGCAGTATTTT
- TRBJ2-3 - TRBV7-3 CASSSGGGSTDTQYF TGTGCCAGCAGCTCTGGTGGGGGGAGCACAGATACGCAGTATTTT
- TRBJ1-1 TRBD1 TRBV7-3 CASRQGTNTEAFF TGTGCCAGCAGACAGGGGACGAACACTGAAGCTTTCTTT
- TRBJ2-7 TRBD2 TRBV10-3 CAISESKITSGGEQYF TGTGCCATCAGTGAGTCGAAGATCACTAGCGGGGGAGAGCAGTACTTC